What follows are 9 T cell receptor beta chains derived from one specimen sequenced in a study of regulatory and conventional T cells in RAG deficiency. The sorted regulatory T cells were CD4+, CD25-high and CD127-low, with genomic DNA sequenced. Measured with immunoSEQ multiplex PCR; TCRdb has only the in-frame clones, and not every one. This sample has approximately 12,000 clones, with roughly 94% found just once. These records were also assigned to another study, of regulatory T cells. That paper notes: Amplification used 52 TRBV primers and 13 TRBJ primers.

The material sequenced was CD127- CD25+ CD4+ Tregs sorted from blood. The receptors derive from a human donor in good health.

The CDR3: CASSQGPGGTGELFF. The CDR3 nucleotides are TGTGCCAGCAGCCAAGGCCCAGGGGGAACCGGGGAGCTGTTTTTT. V gene TRBV4-2 combines with J gene TRBJ2-2; TRBD1 matches at 7 bases. Germline-derived CDR1 and CDR2 are LGHNA and YNFKEQ. The trim removed 1 base at V and 5 bases at J, leaving 4 bases unmatched. The CDR3 runs to 15 residues.

This rearrangement joins TRBV20-1 to TRBJ2-3, with D tentatively TRBD2 (5 bases). The CDR3 extends over 11 amino acids. The V and J ends lost 6 bases and 9 bases respectively, with 13 bases between them. Germline CDR1 is DFQATT and CDR2 is SNEGSKA (reference sequence). The CDR3: CSATDYLTQYF. CDR3 in DNA: TGCAGTGCCACCGACTATCTCACGCAGTATTTT.

V gene TRBV6-1 combines with J gene TRBJ1-2, with 7 bases fitting TRBD1. In germline, CDR1 is MNHNS, CDR2 SASEGT. The CDR3 extends over 14 amino acids. After removal of 6 bases from V and 8 bases from J, the junction contained 12 bases not matched to a gene. The CDR3: CASRRDRGFGGYTF. CDR3 in DNA: TGTGCCAGCAGGAGGGACAGAGGGTTCGGGGGCTACACCTTC.

This sequence joins TRBV23-1 and TRBJ2-2; D might be TRBD1 (6 bases). TRBV23-1 is flagged as an ORF with uncertain function. Trimming removed 6 bases from V and 5 bases from J, with 28 bases in between. The CDR3 totals 19 residues. The CDR3 spells CASRPTKSSQGRGTGELFF. CDR3 in DNA: TGCGCCAGCAGGCCAACCAAGTCGTCCCAGGGGAGAGGGACCGGGGAGCTGTTTTTT.

The chain links TRBV6-6 to TRBJ1-3, with no clear D. V shed 2 bases and J shed 0 bases, with 8 bases lying between them. Germline V gene data show CDR1 as MNHNY and CDR2 as SVGAGI (reference sequence). The CDR3 has 15 amino acids. CDR3 sequence: CASSYGELSGNTIYF. The CDR3 DNA reads TGTGCCAGCAGTTACGGAGAACTCTCTGGAAACACCATATATTTT.

V is TRBV5-3 and J is TRBJ2-5, with D possibly TRBD2 on 7 matching bases. TRBV5-3 is placed among ORFs of uncertain function. The CDR3 loop spans 13 amino acids. V was trimmed by 0 bases and J by 10 bases, leaving 13 bases between them. CDR3 nucleotides: TGTGCCAGAAGCTTGGGGGGGGGCAGGGACCAGTACTTC. Amino acids: CARSLGGGRDQYF.

For this clone: The sample has other DNA sequences that encode this CDR3 too. The chain couples TRBV7-3 to TRBJ1-1; no reliable D call. V was clipped by 5 bases and J by 0 bases, with 7 bases between them. The CDR3 contains 13 residues. Germline-derived CDR1 and CDR2 are SGHTA and FQGTGA. The CDR3 protein is CASSPYLNTEAFF. CDR3 coding DNA: TGTGCCAGCAGCCCGTATCTGAACACTGAAGCTTTCTTT.

The V call is TRBV7-9, the J call TRBJ2-1; 8 bases map to TRBD1. This CDR3 is 17 amino acids long. V lost 1 base, J lost 0 bases, and 5 bases stayed unmatched. Per the germline V gene, CDR1 is SEHNR and CDR2 is FQNEAQ (reference sequence). The CDR3 nucleotides are TGTGCCAGCAGCTTAGTAGCCAGGGGGCCCTCCTACAATGAGCAGTTCTTC. It yields the protein CASSLVARGPSYNEQFF.

The chain employs TRBV15 and TRBJ2-5, with 7 bases that match TRBD1. The V gene's germline CDR1 is LNHNV and CDR2 YYDKDF (reference sequence). The V and J ends lost 3 bases and 2 bases, in that order; junction bases with no gene match: 12. This CDR3 is built from 17 residues. CDR3 in DNA: TGTGCCACCAGCAGCCAACTCCCTGGGACAGCACAAGAGACCCAGTACTTC. Amino acids: CATSSQLPGTAQETQYF.